Below are 4 T cell receptor beta chains sequenced from a single sample in a study of cytomegalovirus exposure and HLA in healthy donors. The PCR employed 60 Vbeta primers together with 13 Jbeta primers. Here immunoSEQ multiplex PCR was the method, and the copy in TCRdb shows in-frame clones only, minus some. The sample gives 200,000 to 250,000 clones, over 70% of which show up once; 8% is in the top ten. Sequencing input: PBMCs. These receptors were obtained from a woman aged 60-75 years in good health and CMV-seropositive.

Concerning this clone itself: Germline and junction disagree at one end, which may indicate a read error. This sequence joins TRBV7-9 and TRBJ1-1; no clear D. The CDR3 has 16 amino acids. Germline CDR1 is SEHNR and CDR2 is FQNEAQ (reference sequence). In nucleotides, the CDR3 is TGTTCCAGCAGCTTAGTTGGAGAAGGCTCGAACACTGAAGCTTTCTTT. Translation gives CSSSLVGEGSNTEAFF.

The J gene is TRBJ1-1, the V gene TRBV19, with 12 bases identical to TRBD1. V gave up 8 bases and J gave up 5 bases; unmatched junction bases: 12. This CDR3 has 16 residues. Germline CDR1 reads LNHDA; CDR2 reads SQIVND (reference sequence). CDR3 bases: TGTGCCAGTGAGATCCGGGACAGGGGGCGCGGGACTGAAGCTTTCTTT. It specifies CASEIRDRGRGTEAFF.

This clone was seen a few times. This chain joins TRBV4-1 and TRBJ1-1; 9 nucleotides agree with TRBD1. Germline values: CDR1 MGHRA, CDR2 YSYEKL. The CDR3 is made up of 14 amino acids. V dropped 5 bases and J dropped 2; count of bases not matched to a gene: 3. The CDR3 is CASSKGQGNTEAFF. In nucleotides, the CDR3 is TGCGCCAGCAGCAAGGGACAGGGTAACACTGAAGCTTTCTTT.

The chain recombines TRBV5-6 with TRBJ2-1; 7 bases map to TRBD2. The germline gives CDR1 SGHDT, CDR2 YYEEEE. V was clipped by 3 bases and J by 4 bases; unmatched bases: 7. This CDR3 has 15 amino acids. CDR3 loop: CASSSASGLYNEQFF. As DNA, the CDR3 is TGTGCCAGCAGCTCCGCTAGCGGCCTATACAATGAGCAGTTCTTC.